The TCR beta chain described here comes from a study of blood T cell repertoires in COVID-19. Overall study: Spain, Italy and the United States supplied samples that represented acute and convalescent COVID-19. In each case, the material was cDNA or gDNA derived from T cells, B-cell-depleted T cells, or PBMCs.

The CDR3 contains 16 residues. Trimming removed 2 bases from V and 3 bases from J; junction bases left unmatched: 6. The germline V gene has CDR1 ENHRY and CDR2 SYGVKD. Per the original data handling: Amplification from reference gene primers served as the basis for estimated nucleated cell counts. The data were produced by immunoSEQ multiplex PCR, yet TCRdb's version contains in-frame clones alone and is incomplete. That table gives V, J and clone size, and the DNA gave D and trimming. The sample includes about 57,000 clones, 79% of them seen just once. The chain has TRBV10-3 and TRBJ1-5; 8 nucleotides match TRBD1. Sequenced: peripheral blood. This sequence was found in a human donor in a cohort sampled during active COVID-19. The CDR3 reads CAISEGPGQDNQPQHF. CDR3 DNA sequence: TGTGCCATCAGTGAGGGGCCGGGACAGGACAATCAGCCCCAGCATTTT.